This TCR beta chain is from a study of blood T cell repertoires in COVID-19. For the study at large: COVID-19 samples, acute and convalescent, were from the United States, Italy and Spain.

This clone has a single count. Method: immunoSEQ multiplex PCR; TCRdb's copy keeps in-frame clones and lacks some. The data contain 200,000 to 300,000 clones, nearly 85% of them singletons. The germline V gene encodes CDR1 SGHRS and CDR2 YFSETQ. The length of the CDR3 is 14 residues. V was trimmed by 0 bases and J by 4 bases, leaving 8 bases between them. Sequencing was done on a sample of peripheral blood. This rearrangement joins TRBV5-1 to TRBJ1-5; no reliable D call. The receptor was isolated from a human donor in a cohort sampled during active COVID-19. The CDR3 nucleotides read TGCGCCAGCAGCTTGGGAGGGTTAAATCAGCCCCAGCATTTT. Encoded protein: CASSLGGLNQPQHF.